The 15 T cell receptor beta chains given below trace back to one sample, sequenced in a study of blood T cell repertoires in COVID-19. Sequencing used immunoSEQ multiplex PCR; TCRdb keeps in-frame clones, though not all of them. The data hold just over 90,000 clones, with around four fifths observed a single time. The specimen was peripheral blood. The receptors come from a human donor in a cohort sampled during active COVID-19.

The rearrangement links TRBV6-5 to TRBJ1-2; TRBD1 is a possible D gene (5 bases). CDR3 length equals 16 residues. V lost 0 bases and J 2 bases, leaving 13 bases between the germline ends. The germline V gene has CDR1 MNHEY and CDR2 SVGAGI. In DNA form, the CDR3 reads TGTGCCAGCAGTTACTCTTACGACAGTCTGAACTATGGCTACACCTTC. It is translated as CASSYSYDSLNYGYTF.

This clone came up many times. This chain joins TRBV5-6 and TRBJ2-1; 9 positions agree with TRBD2. Trimming at V came to 1 base and at J to 2 bases, leaving 1 base not matched to a gene. Germline-derived CDR1 and CDR2 are SGHDT and YYEEEE. This CDR3 is 15 amino acids long. CDR3 loop: CASSLSGRPYNEQFF. Written as DNA, the CDR3 is TGTGCCAGCAGCTTGAGCGGGAGGCCCTACAATGAGCAGTTCTTC.

The table lists this clone with a few counts. In nucleotides, the CDR3 is TGCAGCGTTCACAGTGTCAATGAGCAGTTCTTC. Translating gives CSVHSVNEQFF. The chain combines TRBV29-1 with TRBJ2-1; D gene unclear. The CDR3 covers 11 residues. CDR1 SQVTM and CDR2 ANQGSEA come from the germline V gene. V was clipped by 5 bases and J by 6 bases, with 8 bases between them.

The CDR3 nucleotides are TGCGCCAGCAGCACAACAGGGGACACTGAAGCTTTCTTT. Translating gives CASSTTGDTEAFF. The chain has TRBV5-1 and TRBJ1-1, with 7 bases lining up with TRBD1. This CDR3 comprises 13 residues. J lost 3 bases, V lost 4 bases, and 3 bases had no gene match. Germline V gives CDR1 SGHRS, CDR2 YFSETQ.

The chain is built from TRBV4-1 and TRBJ1-6; 12 bases are shared with TRBD1. CDR1 MGHRA and CDR2 YSYEKL come from the germline V gene. The V and J ends lost 5 bases and 5 bases, in that order; junction bases with no gene match: 10. The CDR3 has 18 residues. This chain's CDR3 is CASSLTGTGGFNNSPLHF. The CDR3 coding sequence is TGCGCCAGCAGCTTGACCGGGACAGGGGGCTTCAATAATTCACCCCTCCACTTT.

V gene TRBV7-3 combines with J gene TRBJ2-2; TRBD2 agrees at 9 bases. The CDR3 sequence is 15 residues long. CDR1 is SGHTA and CDR2 is FQGTGA in the germline V gene. The J segment lost 5 bases and the V segment lost 3 bases, leaving 4 bases of the junction unmatched. The DNA for the CDR3 is TGTGCCAGCAGCTTCACTAGCGGGTTTACCGGGGAGCTGTTTTTT. It encodes CASSFTSGFTGELFF.

The chain recombines TRBV5-1 with TRBJ2-1; D unclear. Trimming stripped 0 bases from V and 3 bases from J, with 7 bases between. CDR1 SGHRS and CDR2 YFSETQ come from the germline V gene. This CDR3 spans 14 amino acids. CDR3 residues: CASSLGAYYNEQFF. The CDR3 nucleotides read TGCGCCAGCAGCTTGGGGGCCTACTACAATGAGCAGTTCTTC.

The chain uses TRBV20-1 and TRBJ1-5; D possibly corresponds to TRBD1 (6 bases). The CDR3 has 11 residues. Germline V gene data show CDR1 as DFQATT and CDR2 as SNEGSKA (reference sequence). V lost 3 bases and J 11 bases, leaving 11 bases between the germline ends. CDR3 sequence reads: CSASPTGTQHF. DNA for the CDR3: TGCAGTGCTAGTCCGACAGGTACCCAGCATTTT.

This sequence joins TRBV15 and TRBJ1-2; D ambiguous. This CDR3 contains 15 residues. The germline V gene encodes CDR1 LNHNV and CDR2 YYDKDF (reference sequence). With 0 bases removed from V and 7 bases from J, the gap between germline ends came to 15 bases. CDR3 coding DNA: TGTGCCACCAGCAGAGATGCGTGGCCAGCGGGTGGCTACACCTTC. Amino acids: CATSRDAWPAGGYTF.

The genes are TRBV18 and TRBJ2-7; 9 nucleotides line up with TRBD2. The CDR3 runs to 15 residues. CDR1 and CDR2 (germline): KGHSH, LQKENI. V dropped 6 bases and J dropped 3; count of bases not matched to a gene: 9. The CDR3 here is CASSPTSGGGYEQYF. For the CDR3, the DNA is TGTGCCAGCTCTCCGACTAGCGGAGGCGGCTACGAGCAGTACTTC.

J is TRBJ2-1 and V is TRBV5-4; 14 nucleotides agree with TRBD2. The CDR3 has 16 residues. Trimming took 0 bases from V and 7 from J; bases not matched to a gene: 3. CDR1 and CDR2 from the germline V gene are SGHNT and YYREEE (reference sequence). The CDR3 region is CASSLGLAGGENEQFF. The CDR3 bases are TGTGCCAGCAGCTTGGGACTAGCGGGAGGGGAAAATGAGCAGTTCTTC.

V usage is TRBV28 and J usage is TRBJ1-6; maybe TRBD1 (5 bases). There are 15 residues in the CDR3. Per the germline V gene, CDR1 is MDHEN and CDR2 is SYDVKM. The V end was cut by 6 bases, the J end by 10 bases, with 19 bases between. CDR3 in DNA: TGTGCCAGCAGACTAGGGTGGCAGGGAGGGTCACCCCTCCACTTT. It specifies CASRLGWQGGSPLHF.

The chain employs TRBV20-1 and TRBJ2-5; 10 nucleotides agree with TRBD2. Trimming cost V 6 bases and J 6 bases; bases outside gene matches: 10. CDR1 and CDR2 (germline): DFQATT, SNEGSKA (reference sequence). CDR3 size: 14 residues. The CDR3 bases are TGCAGTGCGAGTACTAGCGGGATCCTTAAGACCCAGTACTTC. Its protein is CSASTSGILKTQYF.

J is TRBJ1-1 and V is TRBV6-6, with 8 nucleotides matching TRBD1. CDR1 is MNHNY and CDR2 is SVGAGI in the germline V gene (reference sequence). Unmatched junction bases numbered 12, after V lost 7 bases and J lost 5 bases. There are 15 residues in the CDR3. The CDR3 DNA sequence: TGTGCCAGCATCAATAAACAGGGGGTAGAAACTGAAGCTTTCTTT. Translation gives CASINKQGVETEAFF.

The rearrangement links TRBV24-1 to TRBJ1-2; D remains unclear. Germline V gene lookup returns CDR1 KGHDR and CDR2 SFDVKD. V was clipped by 0 bases and J by 2 bases, with 6 bases between them. The CDR3 loop spans 14 amino acids. This CDR3 reads CATSDLGQNYGYTF. The DNA of the CDR3 is TGTGCCACCAGTGATTTGGGTCAGAACTATGGCTACACCTTC.